What follows are 20 T cell receptor beta chains derived from one specimen sequenced in a study of shared clonotypes between healthy human individuals. Assay: immunoSEQ multiplex PCR; the TCRdb copy retains only in-frame clones and omits some. Of millions of clones listed, around 90% are singletons. The sequencing sample was made of naive CD4+ T cells sorted from blood. The subset was: CD45RA+ positively selected. The receptor set was obtained from a man aged 18 to 35 in good health.

J is TRBJ1-4 and V is TRBV5-8; D ambiguous. CDR1 and CDR2 from the germline V gene are SGHTS and YDEGEE. CDR3 length equals 16 residues. Deletions cut 4 bases from V and 7 bases from J, with 20 bases between. Here the CDR3 DNA reads TGTGCCAGCAGCCCCCGAGGCGAAGGGTGGCCTGAAAAACTGTTTTTT. This translates into CASSPRGEGWPEKLFF.

This chain connects TRBV4-1 to TRBJ1-2; TRBD1 aligns across 9 bases. The CDR3 is 16 residues long. Germline CDR1 and CDR2: MGHRA and YSYEKL. Germline trimming cut 2 bases from V and 11 bases from J; bases unmatched to any gene: 15. The CDR3 spells CASSQSFPGQGFRYTF. Here the CDR3 DNA reads TGCGCCAGCAGCCAAAGTTTTCCGGGACAGGGTTTTCGATACACCTTC.

This rearrangement joins TRBV13 to TRBJ2-3; the D gene is possibly TRBD2 (5 bases). Trimming left V 6 bases short and J 4 bases short, with 17 bases between. This CDR3 contains 15 residues. Germline CDR1 and CDR2: PRHDT and FYEKMQ (reference sequence). This chain's CDR3 is CASSPHIGVADTQYF. DNA for the CDR3: TGTGCCAGCAGTCCACATATCGGGGTTGCAGATACGCAGTATTTT.

The genes are TRBV7-9 and TRBJ1-2; 7 nucleotides align to TRBD1. The J segment lost 8 bases and the V segment lost 3 bases, leaving 9 bases of the junction unmatched. Germline V lookup: CDR1 SEHNR, CDR2 FQNEAQ (reference sequence). The CDR3 spans 14 residues. Written as DNA, the CDR3 is TGTGCCAGCAGCTTCGCCAGGGGGGTTCAGGGCTACACCTTC. Residues: CASSFARGVQGYTF.

The CDR3 DNA reads as TGTGCCAGCAGCACGACAGGGGCGGATGGCTACACCTTC. Amino acid sequence: CASSTTGADGYTF. The chain joins TRBV7-2 to TRBJ1-2, with 8 nucleotides matching TRBD1. CDR3 length equals 13 residues. Looked up from germline, CDR1 is SGHTA and CDR2 is FQGNSA. With V trimmed by 5 bases and J by 6 bases, 5 bases remained unmatched.

The CDR3 region is CASSITALGTSGYEQYF. The CDR3 DNA reads TGTGCCAGTAGTATAACCGCATTGGGGACTAGCGGCTACGAGCAGTACTTC. This chain uses TRBV19 with TRBJ2-7, with 11 bases fitting TRBD2. CDR1 is LNHDA and CDR2 is SQIVND in the germline V gene (reference sequence). Trimming removed 2 bases from V and 3 bases from J; junction bases left unmatched: 9. This CDR3 contains 17 residues.

This chain connects TRBV11-2 to TRBJ2-1, with 11 bases that match TRBD2. CDR3 length equals 15 residues. V dropped 5 bases and J dropped 7; count of bases not matched to a gene: 7. Germline CDR1 reads SGHAT; CDR2 reads FQNNGV. CDR3 residues: CASSNSGRANNEQFF. The CDR3 nucleotides read TGTGCCAGCAGCAATAGCGGGAGGGCCAATAATGAGCAGTTCTTC.

J is TRBJ2-5 and V is TRBV4-1; either TRBD1 or TRBD2 may supply D (6 bases each). The CDR3 runs to 17 residues. V lost 1 base to trimming and J lost 1 base, with 16 bases between them. Germline lookup yields CDR1 MGHRA and CDR2 YSYEKL. DNA for the CDR3: TGCGCCAGCAGCCAAGTAGGCCGGGGGCAACCCCAAGAGACCCAGTACTTC. Residues: CASSQVGRGQPQETQYF.

The chain joins TRBV5-1 to TRBJ1-2, with D possibly TRBD1 on 6 matching bases. Germline V gene sequence: CDR1 SGHRS, CDR2 YFSETQ. This CDR3 is built from 13 residues. Trimming left V 4 bases short and J 6 bases short, with 13 bases between. DNA for the CDR3: TGCGCCAGCAGCGGCAGGGGAGCTGATGGCTACACCTTC. As protein: CASSGRGADGYTF.

The sample holds one count of this clone. The chain employs TRBV2 and TRBJ2-1; D possibly corresponds to TRBD2 (6 bases). Germline V gene sequence: CDR1 SNHLY, CDR2 FYNNEI. The ends were cut back, 5 bases at V and 2 bases at J, with 13 bases in the middle. The CDR3 has 15 residues. The CDR3 is CASSPRDSAYNEQFF. CDR3 DNA sequence: TGTGCCAGCAGTCCCCGGGACTCTGCCTACAATGAGCAGTTCTTC.

This chain uses TRBV7-8 with TRBJ1-3; 7 nucleotides agree with TRBD1. Germline lookup yields CDR1 SGHVS and CDR2 FQNEAQ. The length of the CDR3 is 16 residues. The V segment lost 2 bases and the J segment 4 bases; nucleotides outside the gene matches: 8. CDR3 region: CASSLRTGSSGNTIYF. For the CDR3, the DNA is TGTGCCAGCAGCTTAAGGACAGGTTCATCCGGAAACACCATATATTTT.

The rearrangement joins TRBV6-4 to TRBJ2-5; 11 nucleotides align to TRBD2. The germline V gene has CDR1 MRHNA and CDR2 SNTAGT. The CDR3 totals 18 residues. V gave up 7 bases and J gave up 2 bases; unmatched junction bases: 15. Here the CDR3 reads CASIPRLAGSVVQETQYF. In DNA, the CDR3 is TGTGCCAGCATCCCTCGACTAGCGGGATCAGTGGTGCAAGAGACCCAGTACTTC.

CDR3 sequence (DNA): TGTGCCAGTAGTATAGAGGACGGGAGAGGCTACGAGCAGTACTTC. It encodes CASSIEDGRGYEQYF. The V call is TRBV19, the J call TRBJ2-7; D is possibly TRBD2 (6 bases). The CDR3 runs 15 residues. The germline V gene encodes CDR1 LNHDA and CDR2 SQIVND (reference sequence). Between the trimmed V and J ends, which lost 0 bases and 3 bases, there was a span of 12 bases.

Concerning this clone: This specimen includes other DNA sequences encoding the same CDR3. The chain carries TRBV19 and TRBJ1-5, with D maybe TRBD1 (5 bases). This CDR3 region has 16 residues. The V end lost 5 bases, the J end lost 0 bases, and 14 bases lay between the germline ends. Looked up from germline, CDR1 is LNHDA and CDR2 is SQIVND (reference sequence). In DNA form, the CDR3 reads TGTGCCAGTAGTCCCCTTCGGGGGACTAGCAATCAGCCCCAGCATTTT. It codes for CASSPLRGTSNQPQHF.

The chain joins TRBV2 to TRBJ2-2; D is possibly TRBD1 (5 bases). The CDR3 loop spans 15 amino acids. The V gene's germline CDR1 is SNHLY and CDR2 FYNNEI. V was cut by 2 bases and J by 2 bases, with 9 bases left in between. The CDR3 protein is CASSERGTNTGELFF. The CDR3, as DNA: TGTGCCAGCAGTGAAAGGGGCACAAACACCGGGGAGCTGTTTTTT.

This clone appeared a few times. This chain joins TRBV6-5 and TRBJ1-1; D is perhaps TRBD1 (6 bases). The CDR3 runs to 15 residues. Germline V gives CDR1 MNHEY, CDR2 SVGAGI. V was pared by 6 bases and J by 5 bases, with 19 bases between. The CDR3 reads CASRLQGAVRTEAFF. The CDR3 nucleotides are TGTGCCAGCAGGCTACAGGGTGCGGTAAGGACTGAAGCTTTCTTT.

The rearrangement uses TRBV5-3 and TRBJ2-1; 9 bases are a match to TRBD2. TRBV5-3 counts as an open reading frame of uncertain function. The CDR3 is 17 amino acids. V lost 0 bases and J lost 2; bases outside the gene matches: 6. CDR3 coding DNA: TGTGCCAGAAGCTTGGAATTTGCGGGAGGGCCCTACAATGAGCAGTTCTTC. The encoded protein is CARSLEFAGGPYNEQFF.

This sequence joins TRBV2 and TRBJ1-2; D unclear. CDR1 is SNHLY, CDR2 FYNNEI, per germline. CDR3 length: 11 amino acids. The V end lost 8 bases, the J end lost 5 bases, and 9 bases lay between the germline ends. The CDR3 nucleotides are TGTGCCAGCCAGAGTGGTTATGGCTACACCTTC. It yields the protein CASQSGYGYTF.

The rearrangement uses TRBV2 and TRBJ1-1, with D possibly matching TRBD1 (5 bases). Per germline, CDR1 SNHLY and CDR2 FYNNEI. The length of the CDR3 is 12 residues. V was pared by 5 bases and J by 10 bases, with 14 bases between. In nucleotides, the CDR3 is TGTGCCAGCAGTAACCCGACAGTGGGAGCTTTCTTT. Translated, it gives CASSNPTVGAFF.

This rearrangement joins TRBV2 to TRBJ2-7; D unresolved. Trimming pared 7 bases from V and 6 bases from J, leaving 13 bases between. This CDR3 has 12 amino acids. The V gene's germline CDR1 is SNHLY and CDR2 FYNNEI. CDR3 sequence (DNA): TGTGCCAGCACCCAGTTCGCGCCCGAGCAGTACTTC. This translates into CASTQFAPEQYF.